These 16 T cell receptor beta chains were sequenced from one sample in a study of blood T cell repertoires in COVID-19. The table came from immunoSEQ multiplex PCR; TCRdb's copy has only in-frame clones and leaves some out. The sample lists hundreds of thousands of clones; around 87% were seen once. Source material: PBMCs or T cells enriched from blood (not recorded which). Source of these receptors: a man aged 35 to 55 in a cohort exposed to, infected with or recovered from COVID-19 (not recorded which).

V usage is TRBV27 and J usage is TRBJ1-2; 12 nucleotides line up with TRBD1. The CDR3 extends over 15 amino acids. Unmatched junction bases numbered 7, after V lost 3 bases and J lost 8 bases. Germline-derived CDR1 and CDR2 are MNHEY and SMNVEV (reference sequence). The chain's CDR3 is CASSFRDRGREGYTF. The DNA for the CDR3 is TGTGCCAGCAGTTTTCGGGACAGGGGGCGCGAAGGCTACACCTTC.

V is TRBV7-8 and J is TRBJ2-7, with TRBD2 matching over 8 bases. Germline lookup yields CDR1 SGHVS and CDR2 FQNEAQ. The CDR3 extends over 13 amino acids. The junction had 1 base not matched to a gene; V was cut back by 4 bases and J by 2 bases. The CDR3 nucleotides read TGTGCCAGCAGCTCGGGGGGGCCCTACGAGCAGTACTTC. It specifies CASSSGGPYEQYF. Full variable domain (rest looked up from reference TRBV7-8 and TRBJ2-7): GAGVSQSPRYKVAKRGQDVALRCDPISGHVSLFWYQQALGQGPEFLTYFQNEAQLDKSGLPSDRFFAERPEGSVSTLKIQRTQQEDSAVYLCASSSGGPYEQYFGPGTRLTVT.

This clone appeared once. J is TRBJ2-1 and V is TRBV28; 7 nucleotides line up with TRBD2. From germline, CDR1 is MDHEN and CDR2 SYDVKM. CDR3 length: 13 amino acids. Germline trimming cut 11 bases from V and 0 bases from J; bases unmatched to any gene: 4. CDR3 loop: CAGGGVSYNEQFF. CDR3 in DNA: TGTGCCGGGGGGGGTGTCTCCTACAATGAGCAGTTCTTC.

The V gene is TRBV11-3, the J gene TRBJ2-1; D uncertain. Deletions cut 1 base from V and 4 bases from J, with 11 bases between. The germline gives CDR1 SGHNT, CDR2 YENEEA. This CDR3 contains 15 residues. The CDR3 reads CASSLGLENYNEQFF. In DNA, the CDR3 is TGTGCCAGCAGCTTAGGCCTGGAGAATTACAATGAGCAGTTCTTC.

This clone was recorded a few times. The chain links TRBV29-1 to TRBJ2-2; D perhaps matches TRBD1 (5 bases). The CDR3 sequence is 13 residues long. The germline V gene encodes CDR1 SQVTM and CDR2 ANQGSEA. The ends were cut back, 5 bases at V and 2 bases at J, with 9 bases in the middle. This chain's CDR3 is CSVPTENTGELFF. In DNA form, the CDR3 reads TGCAGCGTTCCGACAGAAAACACCGGGGAGCTGTTTTTT.

The rearrangement joins TRBV5-5 to TRBJ1-1; D is ambiguous. Germline V gene data show CDR1 as SGHKS and CDR2 as YYEKEE (reference sequence). This CDR3 is built from 12 residues. Trimming shortened V by 2 bases and J by 3 bases, and 5 bases separated the two germline ends. The CDR3 DNA sequence: TGTGCCAGCAGCTTTGAGGACACTGAAGCTTTCTTT. It translates to CASSFEDTEAFF.

The rearrangement joins TRBV28 to TRBJ1-1; 8 nucleotides align to TRBD1. The V and J ends lost 6 bases and 3 bases, in that order; junction bases with no gene match: 6. This CDR3 has 14 amino acids. CDR1 and CDR2 (germline): MDHEN, SYDVKM. For the CDR3, the DNA is TGTGCCAGCAGGCAGGGGGCGGAGGACACTGAAGCTTTCTTT. It is translated as CASRQGAEDTEAFF.

As for this clone: Other DNA sequences within the sample encode an identical CDR3. The chain couples TRBV11-2 to TRBJ1-1; no definite D call. The CDR3 contains 13 residues. Germline loops: CDR1 SGHAT, CDR2 FQNNGV. The V end lost 1 base, the J end lost 4 bases, and 7 bases lay between the germline ends. CDR3 sequence: CASSLVRGTEAFF. The CDR3 bases are TGTGCCAGCAGCTTAGTCCGCGGCACTGAAGCTTTCTTT. Supplemented by reference TRBV11-2 and TRBJ1-1, the full variable domain reads EAGVAQSPRYKIIEKRQSVAFWCNPISGHATLYWYQQILGQGPKLLIQFQNNGVVDDSQLPKDRFSAERLKGVDSTLKIQPAKLEDSAVYLCASSLVRGTEAFFGQGTRLTVV.

A note on this clone: A much larger clone lies a single base off, so this may be a read error. The chain is built from TRBV20-1 and TRBJ1-2; D unresolved. Trimming stripped 6 bases from V and 8 bases from J, with 10 bases between. In germline, CDR1 is DFQATT, CDR2 SNEGSKA (reference sequence). The length of the CDR3 is 10 residues. The chain's CDR3 is CSANSGGYTF. The CDR3 nucleotides are TGCAGTGCCAACTCGGGGGGCTACACCTTC.

CDR3 bases: TGTGCCAGTACCCGGGACAGGGGAGTAGGAGGCTACACCTTC. Protein product: CASTRDRGVGGYTF. The V gene is TRBV19, the J gene TRBJ1-2, with TRBD1 matching over 10 bases. Germline assignment: CDR1 LNHDA and CDR2 SQIVND (reference sequence). This CDR3 has 14 amino acids. The junction had 10 bases not matched to a gene; V was cut back by 7 bases and J by 8 bases.

The chain couples TRBV23-1 to TRBJ1-2, with D unclear. TRBV23-1 is an open reading frame whose function is uncertain. The length of the CDR3 is 13 residues. Deletions cut 7 bases from V and 1 base from J, with 10 bases between. The CDR3 DNA reads as TGCGCCAGCATCAAACAGAGTAACTATGGCTACACCTTC. Its protein product is CASIKQSNYGYTF.

The chain links TRBV25-1 to TRBJ1-4; possibly TRBD1 for D (5 bases). The CDR3 totals 15 residues. Trimming pared 1 base from V and 1 base from J, leaving 7 bases between. In germline, CDR1 is MGHDK, CDR2 SYGVNS. CDR3 protein: CASSELTGTNEKLFF. CDR3 sequence (DNA): TGTGCCAGCAGTGAATTAACAGGAACTAATGAAAAACTGTTTTTT. Full variable domain (outside the CDR3, taken from reference TRBV25-1 and TRBJ1-4): EADIYQTPRYLVIGTGKKITLECSQTMGHDKMYWYQQDPGMELHLIHYSYGVNSTEKGDLSSESTVSRIRTEHFPLTLESARPSHTSQYLCASSELTGTNEKLFFGSGTQLSVL.

This clone was counted between two and nine times. The V and J genes are TRBV6-6 and TRBJ1-1; D ambiguous. Germline V gene data show CDR1 as MNHNY and CDR2 as SVGAGI (reference sequence). CDR3 size: 14 residues. The V end was cut by 5 bases, the J end by 8 bases, with 18 bases between. CDR3: CASSPPATQEEAFF. As DNA, the CDR3 is TGTGCCAGCAGTCCACCCGCTACCCAGGAAGAAGCTTTCTTT.

This chain connects TRBV5-6 to TRBJ2-7; D ambiguous. The length of the CDR3 is 14 residues. V gave up 1 base and J gave up 4 bases, with 12 bases separating them. CDR1 is SGHDT, CDR2 YYEEEE, per germline. CDR3 loop: CASSLTRRTYEQYF. The DNA of the CDR3 is TGTGCCAGCAGCTTGACACGGAGAACTTACGAGCAGTACTTC. The whole variable domain, filled in from reference TRBV5-6 and TRBJ2-7, reads DAGVTQSPTHLIKTRGQQVTLRCSPKSGHDTVSWYQQALGQGPQFIFQYYEEEERQRGNFPDRFSGHQFPNYSSELNVNALLLGDSALYLCASSLTRRTYEQYFGPGTRLTVT.

This chain links TRBV5-1 with TRBJ1-5, with D possibly matching TRBD1 (6 bases). From germline, CDR1 is SGHRS and CDR2 YFSETQ. V was clipped by 7 bases and J by 6 bases, with 14 bases between them. The length of the CDR3 is 13 residues. CDR3 region: CASAGAEGQPQHF. CDR3 sequence (DNA): TGCGCCAGCGCAGGGGCAGAGGGTCAGCCCCAGCATTTT.

The chain employs TRBV7-8 and TRBJ2-7; 8 nucleotides agree with TRBD1. The CDR3 is 15 amino acids. The ends lost 0 bases at V and 4 bases at J; junction bases unmatched: 5. Germline CDR1 and CDR2: SGHVS and FQNEAQ. The CDR3 loop reads CASSLAQGGGYEQYF. The CDR3 DNA reads TGTGCCAGCAGCTTAGCACAGGGGGGAGGTTACGAGCAGTACTTC.